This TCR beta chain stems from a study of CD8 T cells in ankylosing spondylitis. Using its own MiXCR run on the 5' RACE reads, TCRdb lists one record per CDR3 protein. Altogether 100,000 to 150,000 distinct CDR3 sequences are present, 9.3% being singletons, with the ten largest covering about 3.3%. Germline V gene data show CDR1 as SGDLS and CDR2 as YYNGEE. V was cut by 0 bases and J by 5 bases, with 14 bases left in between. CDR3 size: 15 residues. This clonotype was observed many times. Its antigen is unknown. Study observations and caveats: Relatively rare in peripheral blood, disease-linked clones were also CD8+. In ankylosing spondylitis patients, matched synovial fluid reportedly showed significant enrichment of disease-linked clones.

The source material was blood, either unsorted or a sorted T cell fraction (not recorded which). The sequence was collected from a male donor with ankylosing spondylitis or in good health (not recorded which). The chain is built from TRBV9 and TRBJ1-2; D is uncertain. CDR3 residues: CASSVATAGGYGYTF. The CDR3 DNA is TGTGCCAGCAGCGTAGCTACGGCAGGCGGGTATGGCTACACCTTC. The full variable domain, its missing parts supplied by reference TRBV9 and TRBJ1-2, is DSGVTQTPKHLITATGQRVTLRCSPRSGDLSVYWYQQSLDQGLQFLIQYYNGEERAKGNILERFSAQQFPDLHSELNLSSLELGDSALYFCASSVATAGGYGYTFGSGTRLTVV.